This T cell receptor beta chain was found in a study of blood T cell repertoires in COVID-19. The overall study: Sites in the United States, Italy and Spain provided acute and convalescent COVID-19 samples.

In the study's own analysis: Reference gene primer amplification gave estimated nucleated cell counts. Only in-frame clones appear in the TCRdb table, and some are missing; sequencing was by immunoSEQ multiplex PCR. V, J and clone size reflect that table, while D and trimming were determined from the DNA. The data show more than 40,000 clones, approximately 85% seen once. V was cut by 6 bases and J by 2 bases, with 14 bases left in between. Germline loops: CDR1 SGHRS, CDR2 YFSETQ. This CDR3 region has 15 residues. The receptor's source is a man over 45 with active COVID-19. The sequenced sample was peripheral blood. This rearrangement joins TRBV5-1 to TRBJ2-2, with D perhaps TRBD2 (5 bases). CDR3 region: CASNPSGSNTGELFF. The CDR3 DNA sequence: TGCGCCAGCAACCCTTCGGGGTCCAACACCGGGGAGCTGTTTTTT.